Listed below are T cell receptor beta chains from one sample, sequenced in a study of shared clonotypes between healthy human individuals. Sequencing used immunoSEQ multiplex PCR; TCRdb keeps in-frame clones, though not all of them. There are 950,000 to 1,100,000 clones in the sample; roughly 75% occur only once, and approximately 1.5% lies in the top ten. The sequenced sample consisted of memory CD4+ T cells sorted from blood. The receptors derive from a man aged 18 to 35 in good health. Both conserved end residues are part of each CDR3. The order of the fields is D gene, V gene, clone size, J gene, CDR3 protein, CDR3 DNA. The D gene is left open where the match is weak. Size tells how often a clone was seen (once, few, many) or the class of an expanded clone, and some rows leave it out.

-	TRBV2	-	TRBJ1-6	CASTLWGNSPLHF	TGTGCCAGCACCCTCTGGGGGAATTCACCCCTCCACTTT
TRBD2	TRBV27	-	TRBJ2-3	CASSLRSGVSTDTQYF	TGTGCCAGCAGTTTACGTAGCGGGGTTAGCACAGATACGCAGTATTTT
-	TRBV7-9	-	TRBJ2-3	CASSRWAGPSTDTQYF	TGTGCCAGCAGCCGGTGGGCGGGGCCAAGCACAGATACGCAGTATTTT
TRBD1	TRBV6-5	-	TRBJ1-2	CASSYRPGGAGGYTF	TGTGCCAGCAGTTACAGGCCAGGGGGCGCAGGTGGCTACACCTTC
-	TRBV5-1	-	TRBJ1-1	CASSPSSGSPLEAFF	TGCGCCAGCAGCCCCTCCTCGGGCAGCCCTTTGGAAGCTTTCTTT
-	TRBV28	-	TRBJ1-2	CASTREYGYTF	TGTGCCAGCACTAGAGAATATGGCTACACCTTC
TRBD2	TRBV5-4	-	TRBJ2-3	CASSSGGTDTQYF	TGTGCCAGCAGCTCGGGGGGGACAGATACGCAGTATTTT
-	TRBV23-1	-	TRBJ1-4	CASSPALVVGNEKLFF	TGCGCCAGCAGTCCGGCCCTAGTTGTGGGGAATGAAAAACTGTTTTTT
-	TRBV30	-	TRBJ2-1	CAWSPRNEQFF	TGTGCCTGGAGTCCTAGGAATGAGCAGTTCTTC
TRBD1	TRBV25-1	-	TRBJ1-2	CASREDRNYGYTF	TGTGCCAGCAGGGAGGACAGGAACTATGGCTACACCTTC
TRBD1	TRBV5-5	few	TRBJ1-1	CASSLAGTGYTEAFF	TGTGCCAGCAGCTTGGCCGGGACAGGGTACACTGAAGCTTTCTTT
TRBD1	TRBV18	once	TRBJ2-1	CASSISGTGTYNEQFF	TGTGCCAGCTCAATCTCTGGGACAGGGACCTACAATGAGCAGTTCTTC
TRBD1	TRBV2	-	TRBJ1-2	CASSPQGVGGYTF	TGTGCCAGCAGCCCTCAGGGGGTGGGTGGCTACACCTTC
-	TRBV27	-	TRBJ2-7	CASKTLEGYEQYF	TGTGCCAGTAAAACCCTAGAGGGTTACGAGCAGTACTTC
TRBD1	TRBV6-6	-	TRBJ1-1	CASTLTGWNTEAFF	TGTGCCAGCACCCTGACAGGGTGGAACACTGAAGCTTTCTTT
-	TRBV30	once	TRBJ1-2	CAWSIQGAGNYGYTF	TGTGCCTGGAGTATACAGGGAGCGGGTAACTATGGCTACACCTTC
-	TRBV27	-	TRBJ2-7	CASSPLTYSSYEQYF	TGTGCCAGCAGTCCCCTGACGTACAGCTCCTACGAGCAGTACTTC
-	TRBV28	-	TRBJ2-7	CASSLLGPTDEQYF	TGTGCCAGCAGTTTACTGGGCCCCACGGACGAGCAGTACTTC
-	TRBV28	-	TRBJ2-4	CASSFNPGKVKNIQYF	TGTGCCAGCAGTTTTAACCCAGGGAAAGTCAAAAACATTCAGTACTTC
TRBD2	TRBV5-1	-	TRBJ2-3	CASSLGLDARTDTQYF	TGCGCCAGCAGCCTGGGACTAGACGCCCGCACAGATACGCAGTATTTT
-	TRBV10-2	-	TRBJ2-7	CASSDPRDATYEQYF	TGCGCCAGCAGTGATCCTCGGGACGCCACCTACGAGCAGTACTTC
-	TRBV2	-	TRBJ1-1	CASKRTVNTEAFF	TGTGCCTCTAAGAGGACGGTGAACACTGAAGCTTTCTTT
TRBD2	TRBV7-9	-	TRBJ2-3	CASSYGLAGMSTDTQYF	TGTGCCAGCAGTTACGGACTAGCGGGTATGAGCACAGATACGCAGTATTTT
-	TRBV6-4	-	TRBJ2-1	CASSDTFRAGVYNEQFF	TGTGCCAGCAGTGACACGTTCCGGGCAGGGGTTTACAATGAGCAGTTCTTC
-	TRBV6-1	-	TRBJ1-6	CASRDTGYNSPLHF	TGTGCCAGCAGGGACACCGGATATAATTCACCCCTCCACTTT
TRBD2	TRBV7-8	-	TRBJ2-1	CASSPTSGRGSYNEQFF	TGTGCCAGCAGCCCGACTAGCGGGAGAGGCTCCTACAATGAGCAGTTCTTC
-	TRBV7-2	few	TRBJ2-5	CASSTRTVTTQYF	TGTGCCAGCAGCACCCGGACAGTTACGACCCAGTACTTC
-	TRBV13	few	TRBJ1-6	CASSLGLGGPESPLHF	TGTGCCAGCAGCTTAGGCCTGGGGGGGCCGGAGTCACCCCTCCACTTT
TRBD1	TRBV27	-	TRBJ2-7	CASSLQRDRLAEQYF	TGTGCCAGCAGTTTACAACGGGACAGGCTCGCCGAGCAGTACTTC
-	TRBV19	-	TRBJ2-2	CASRSGASNTGELFF	TGTGCCAGTAGAAGTGGGGCCTCGAACACCGGGGAGCTGTTTTTT
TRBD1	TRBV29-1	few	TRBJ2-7	CSVSSGQGYEQYF	TGCAGCGTTTCCTCTGGACAGGGGTACGAGCAGTACTTC
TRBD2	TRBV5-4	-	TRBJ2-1	CASSLAGREFSYNEQFF	TGTGCCAGCAGCTTGGCCGGGAGGGAGTTCTCCTACAATGAGCAGTTCTTC
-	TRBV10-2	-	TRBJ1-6	CASSEEGFTYNSPLHF	TGCGCCAGCAGTGAGGAGGGGTTCACCTATAATTCACCCCTCCACTTT
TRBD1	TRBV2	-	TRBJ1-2	CAKHSGTEEYYGYTF	TGTGCCAAGCACTCCGGGACAGAAGAGTACTATGGCTACACCTTC
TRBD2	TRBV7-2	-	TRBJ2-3	CASSPRTSASDTQYF	TGTGCCAGCAGCCCAAGGACTAGCGCCTCAGATACGCAGTATTTT
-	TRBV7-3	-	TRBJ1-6	CASSLQGVGNSPLHF	TGTGCCAGCAGCTTACAAGGGGTTGGTAATTCACCCCTCCACTTT
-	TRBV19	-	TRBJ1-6	CATSSYNSPLHF	TGTGCAACGAGCTCCTATAATTCACCCCTCCACTTT
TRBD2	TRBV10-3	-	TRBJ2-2	CAISDLTLARGELFF	TGTGCCATCAGTGACCTGACACTAGCGCGAGGGGAGCTGTTTTTT
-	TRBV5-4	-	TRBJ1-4	CASSSTPANYEKLFF	TGTGCCAGCAGCTCTACGCCAGCGAATTATGAAAAACTGTTTTTT
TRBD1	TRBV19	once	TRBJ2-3	CASSTTGTGGPDTQYF	TGTGCCAGTAGTACGACCGGGACAGGGGGCCCAGATACGCAGTATTTT
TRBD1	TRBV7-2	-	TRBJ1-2	CASSLAAWTGNGYTF	TGTGCCAGCAGCTTAGCCGCTTGGACAGGAAATGGCTACACCTTC
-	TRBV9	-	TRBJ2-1	CASSVGPGYNEQFF	TGTGCCAGCAGCGTAGGTCCCGGATACAATGAGCAGTTCTTC
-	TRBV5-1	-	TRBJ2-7	CASSLESYGEQYF	TGCGCCAGCAGCTTGGAAAGTTATGGGGAGCAGTACTTC
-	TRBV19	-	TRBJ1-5	CATTPLGGGSNQPQHF	TGTGCCACCACTCCCCTCGGGGGAGGGAGCAATCAGCCCCAGCATTTT
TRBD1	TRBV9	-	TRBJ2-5	CASSATGEETQYF	TGTGCCAGCAGCGCCACAGGGGAAGAGACCCAGTACTTC
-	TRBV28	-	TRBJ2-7	CASSLSSTAPYEQYF	TGTGCCAGCAGTTTAAGCTCTACAGCGCCATACGAGCAGTACTTC
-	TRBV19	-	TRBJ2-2	CASGAVPGELFF	TGTGCTTCGGGGGCCGTGCCCGGGGAGCTGTTTTTT
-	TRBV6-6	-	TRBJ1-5	CASNRDGTNQPQHF	TGTGCCAGCAACCGAGACGGTACTAATCAGCCCCAGCATTTT
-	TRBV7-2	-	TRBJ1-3	CASSSRNTIYF	TGTGCCAGCAGCTCTCGTAACACCATATATTTT
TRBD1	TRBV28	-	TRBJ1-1	CASIWGQGNTEAFF	TGTGCCAGCATTTGGGGACAGGGGAACACTGAAGCTTTCTTT
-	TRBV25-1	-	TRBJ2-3	CASSERASPDTQYF	TGTGCCAGCAGTGAGCGGGCTAGCCCAGATACGCAGTATTTT
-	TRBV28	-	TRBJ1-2	CASGRGVANYGYTF	TGTGCCAGCGGCCGCGGGGTGGCTAACTATGGCTACACCTTC
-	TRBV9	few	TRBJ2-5	CASSVGQGARETQYF	TGTGCCAGCAGCGTAGGCCAGGGAGCGAGAGAGACCCAGTACTTC
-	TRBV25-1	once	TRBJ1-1	CASSEWAAGPSTEAFF	TGTGCCAGCAGTGAATGGGCGGCAGGTCCCAGCACTGAAGCTTTCTTT